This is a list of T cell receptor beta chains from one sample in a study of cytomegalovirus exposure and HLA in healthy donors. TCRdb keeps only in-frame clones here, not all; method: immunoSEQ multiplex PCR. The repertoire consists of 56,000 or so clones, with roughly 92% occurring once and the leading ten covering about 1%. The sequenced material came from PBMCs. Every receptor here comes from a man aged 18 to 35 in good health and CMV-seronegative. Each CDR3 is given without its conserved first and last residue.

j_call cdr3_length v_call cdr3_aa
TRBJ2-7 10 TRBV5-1 ASSLRAYEQY
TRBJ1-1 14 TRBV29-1 SVDPGPFGVDTEAF
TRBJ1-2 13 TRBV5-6 ASSFYRDREYGYT
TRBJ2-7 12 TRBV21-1 ASTHLITSPEQY
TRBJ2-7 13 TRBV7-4 ASSPQLGGSHEQY
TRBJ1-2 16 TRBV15 ATSRGRSGGPTINGYT
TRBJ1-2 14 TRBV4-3 ASSQEAQRSLVGYT
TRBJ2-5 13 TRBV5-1 ASSLGALNQETQY
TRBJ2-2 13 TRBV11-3 ASSLVSGDTGELF
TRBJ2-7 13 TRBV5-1 ASSFGGSSSYEQY
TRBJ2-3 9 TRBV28 ARGSVDTQY
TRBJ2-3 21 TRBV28 ASSLSVGGPRREGRHPSDTQY
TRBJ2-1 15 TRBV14 ASSQDLDSIPYNEQF